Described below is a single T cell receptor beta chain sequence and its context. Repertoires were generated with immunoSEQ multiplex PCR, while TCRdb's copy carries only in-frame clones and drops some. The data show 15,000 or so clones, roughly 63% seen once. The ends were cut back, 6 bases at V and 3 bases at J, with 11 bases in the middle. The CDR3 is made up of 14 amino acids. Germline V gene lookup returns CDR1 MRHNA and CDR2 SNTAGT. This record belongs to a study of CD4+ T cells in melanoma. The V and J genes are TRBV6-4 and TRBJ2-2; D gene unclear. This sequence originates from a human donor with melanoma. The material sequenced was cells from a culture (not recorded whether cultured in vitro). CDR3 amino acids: CASRDQTYTGELFF. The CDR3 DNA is TGTGCCAGCAGGGACCAAACGTACACCGGGGAGCTGTTTTTT.